Shown below are 8 T cell receptor beta chains from a single sample sequenced in a study of vaccination effects on CD4 cells after COVID-19. Using immunoSEQ multiplex PCR, the repertoire was profiled, and TCRdb retains in-frame clones only, with some absent. Here the sample spans about 70,000 clones, 73% being singletons. Which antigens these TCRs recognize remains unknown. Sequencing in the ViraFEST assay came after antigen-specific CD4+ T cells had been expanded with viral peptide pools, which were used to stimulate PBMC. The authors isolated CD4+ T cells after approximately 9 days of culture. PCR confirmed that the person was infected with SARS-CoV-2 between March and December 2020. The specimen was CD4+ T cells from PBMCs cultured with HIV peptides, collected before COVID-19 vaccination. Subset: HIV-1 Nef peptide pool negative control/reference culture. All receptors come from a human donor who had a prior SARS-CoV-2 infection.

This clone was seen more than once but under ten times. CDR3 DNA sequence: TGTGCCAGCAGCGTAGTTGGGTCGCGGACAGTTGGGGCCAATGAGCAGTTCTTC. Protein sequence: CASSVVGSRTVGANEQFF. The genes are TRBV9 and TRBJ2-1; perhaps TRBD1 as D (6 bases). This CDR3 is built from 18 residues. Germline-derived CDR1 and CDR2 are SGDLS and YYNGEE. Trimming left V 0 bases short and J 6 bases short, with 22 bases between.

The V and J genes are TRBV2 and TRBJ1-2, with TRBD1 identical over 7 bases. V lost 8 bases, J lost 2 bases, and 5 bases stayed unmatched. CDR1 SNHLY and CDR2 FYNNEI come from the germline V gene. The CDR3 length is 13 residues. The CDR3 nucleotides read TGTGCCAGCGGCTTACAGGGGAACTATGGCTACACCTTC. This gives the protein CASGLQGNYGYTF. Full variable domain (outside the CDR3, taken from reference TRBV2 and TRBJ1-2): EPEVTQTPSHQVTQMGQEVILRCVPISNHLYFYWYRQILGQKVEFLVSFYNNEISEKSEIFDDQFSVERPDGSNFTLKIRSTKLEDSAMYFCASGLQGNYGYTFGSGTRLTVV.

The chain carries TRBV2 and TRBJ1-2, with unresolved D. V lost 8 bases and J lost 4, with 14 bases in between. The CDR3 runs to 13 residues. Germline V gene sequence: CDR1 SNHLY, CDR2 FYNNEI. The CDR3 reads CASEMGVLYGYTF. For the CDR3, the DNA is TGTGCCAGCGAGATGGGCGTCCTCTATGGCTACACCTTC.

The chain couples TRBV5-6 to TRBJ1-6, with 7 bases fitting TRBD1. This CDR3 region has 14 residues. Germline V gene data show CDR1 as SGHDT and CDR2 as YYEEEE. The ends lost 3 bases at V and 5 bases at J; junction bases unmatched: 2. Here the CDR3 reads CASSWDRDNSPLHF. The CDR3 coding sequence is TGTGCCAGCAGCTGGGACAGAGATAATTCACCCCTCCACTTT.

V gene TRBV19 combines with J gene TRBJ2-5, with 7 bases fitting TRBD1. The J segment lost 0 bases and the V segment lost 6 bases, leaving 4 bases of the junction unmatched. Germline assignment: CDR1 LNHDA and CDR2 SQIVND (reference sequence). The CDR3 is made up of 14 amino acids. The CDR3 region is CASRRQGNQETQYF. In nucleotides, the CDR3 is TGTGCCAGTAGGAGACAGGGAAACCAAGAGACCCAGTACTTC.

The chain has TRBV18 and TRBJ2-2; D not resolved. This CDR3 comprises 17 residues. Germline loops: CDR1 KGHSH, CDR2 LQKENI. V lost 3 bases to trimming and J lost 7 bases, with 21 bases between them. The CDR3 is CASSPAEAGPLYGELFF. The CDR3 nucleotides are TGTGCCAGCTCACCTGCGGAAGCAGGTCCCCTTTACGGGGAGCTGTTTTTT.

In the case of this clone: One end of the junction fails to match germline, which may point to a read error. The V gene is TRBV7-8, the J gene TRBJ1-1; D is perhaps TRBD1 (6 bases). The CDR3 extends over 15 amino acids. Germline V gene data show CDR1 as SGHVS and CDR2 as FQNEAQ. The CDR3 DNA follows: TGTGCCAGCAGCTTAGACGGTTGGGGGGCGGCTGAGGCTTTCTTT. Its translation is CASSLDGWGAAEAFF.

Worth noting for this clone: At one boundary the junction diverges from the germline segment, which might be a read error. This sequence joins TRBV3-1 (or the pseudogene TRBV3-2) and TRBJ2-7; 7 nucleotides align to TRBD1. Looked up from germline, CDR1 is LGHDT and CDR2 is YNNKEL (reference sequence). The CDR3 consists of 15 residues. In DNA, the CDR3 is TGTGCCAGCAGCCGAAGGGGGCGGTACTCCCACGAGCAGTACTTC. Its protein product is CASSRRGRYSHEQYF.